What follows is one TCR beta chain and its context. Its antigen remains unidentified. From CD4+ cells came CD45RA+ naive and CD45RA-negative memory subsets. This entry comes from a study of shared clonotypes between healthy human individuals. Looked up from germline, CDR1 is SGHRS and CDR2 is YFSETQ. Losses at the gene ends were 5 bases for V and 4 bases for J; bases not matched to a gene: 8. This CDR3 is built from 14 residues. Points from the study as a whole: Estimated richness values were generally larger in naive subsets than in memory subsets. Shared clonotypes across all four donors exceeded non-shared ones in generation probability.

On sorted subsets, replicate PCRs used 200 to 250 ng DNA, or some 27,000 T cell genomes. Assay used: immunoSEQ multiplex PCR; TCRdb lists only in-frame clones, some missing. The sample holds around 510,000 clones, roughly 95% seen once. Sequencing was done on a sample of naive CD4+ T cells sorted from blood. The subset here: CD45RA+ positively selected. The chain carries TRBV5-1 and TRBJ2-7; 8 bases line up with TRBD1. This clonotype originated in a woman younger than 45 in good health. CDR3 sequence (DNA): TGCGCCAGCAGGCCGGGACAGGAACATTACGAGCAGTACTTC. Translated, it gives CASRPGQEHYEQYF.